The TCR beta chain under discussion was sequenced for a study of shared clonotypes between healthy human individuals. This table comes from immunoSEQ multiplex PCR, and its TCRdb copy is limited to in-frame clones, with some not included. The sample carries fewer than 3 million clones, approximately 90% recorded once. V was cut by 1 base and J by 1 base, with 11 bases left in between. The CDR3 contains 16 residues. The V gene's germline CDR1 is SEHNR and CDR2 FQNEAQ (reference sequence). The genes are TRBV7-9 and TRBJ1-5, with D perhaps TRBD1 (5 bases). The sequence derives from a man aged 18 to 29 in good health. Some clones in this sample may be carry-over from other donors' samples. The sample taken for sequencing was naive CD4+ T cells from PBMCs. The subset is: CD45RA+ positively selected. The CDR3 DNA sequence: TGTGCCAGCAGCTTAGGTCGGCAGGGCAGCAATCAGCCCCAGCATTTT. Protein product: CASSLGRQGSNQPQHF.